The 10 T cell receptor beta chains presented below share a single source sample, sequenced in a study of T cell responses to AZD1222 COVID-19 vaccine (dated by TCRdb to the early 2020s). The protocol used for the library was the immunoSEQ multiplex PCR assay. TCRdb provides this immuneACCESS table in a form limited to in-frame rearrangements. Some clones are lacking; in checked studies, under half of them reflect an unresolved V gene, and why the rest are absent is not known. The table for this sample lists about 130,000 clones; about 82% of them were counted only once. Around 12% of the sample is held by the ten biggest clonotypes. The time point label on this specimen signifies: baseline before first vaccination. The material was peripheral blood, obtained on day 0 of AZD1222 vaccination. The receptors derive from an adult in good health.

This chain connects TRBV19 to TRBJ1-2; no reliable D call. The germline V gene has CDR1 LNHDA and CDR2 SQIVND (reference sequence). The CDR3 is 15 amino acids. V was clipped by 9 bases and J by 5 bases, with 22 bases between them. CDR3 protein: CASLTTTRAKYGYTF. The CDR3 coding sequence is TGTGCCAGCCTAACCACTACGAGGGCAAAGTATGGCTACACCTTC.

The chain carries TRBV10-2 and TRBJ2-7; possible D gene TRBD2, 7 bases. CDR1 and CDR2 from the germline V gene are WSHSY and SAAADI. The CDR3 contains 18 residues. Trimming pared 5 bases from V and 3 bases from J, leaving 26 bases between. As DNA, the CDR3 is TGCGCCAGCAGTTGGGGGGCCTGGCGGCCTAGCGGAAGCTACGAGCAGTACTTC. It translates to CASSWGAWRPSGSYEQYF.

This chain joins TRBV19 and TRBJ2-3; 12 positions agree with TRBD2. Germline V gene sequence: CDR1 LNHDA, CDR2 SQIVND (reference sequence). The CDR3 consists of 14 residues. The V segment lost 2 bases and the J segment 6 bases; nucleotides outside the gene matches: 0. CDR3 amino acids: CASSITSGRDTQYF. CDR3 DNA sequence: TGTGCCAGTAGTATAACTAGCGGGAGGGATACGCAGTATTTT.

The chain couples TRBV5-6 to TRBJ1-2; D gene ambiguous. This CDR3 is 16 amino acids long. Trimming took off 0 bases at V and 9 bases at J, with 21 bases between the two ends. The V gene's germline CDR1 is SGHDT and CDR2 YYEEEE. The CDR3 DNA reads TGTGCCAGCAGCTTGGTAAATCTGGTATGGTCCGAGAGCTACACCTTC. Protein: CASSLVNLVWSESYTF.

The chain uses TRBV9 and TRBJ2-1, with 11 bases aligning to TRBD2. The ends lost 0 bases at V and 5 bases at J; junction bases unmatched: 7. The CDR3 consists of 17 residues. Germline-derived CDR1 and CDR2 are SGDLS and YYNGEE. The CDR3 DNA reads TGTGCCAGCAGCGTAGGAGCTAGCGGGAGGACAAACAATGAGCAGTTCTTC. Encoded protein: CASSVGASGRTNNEQFF.

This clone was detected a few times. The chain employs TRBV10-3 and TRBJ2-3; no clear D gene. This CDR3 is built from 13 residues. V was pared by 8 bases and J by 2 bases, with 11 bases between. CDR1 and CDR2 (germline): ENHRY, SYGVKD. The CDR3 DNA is TGTGCCATCGGGCTCTCTTCCACAGATACGCAGTATTTT. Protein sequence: CAIGLSSTDTQYF.

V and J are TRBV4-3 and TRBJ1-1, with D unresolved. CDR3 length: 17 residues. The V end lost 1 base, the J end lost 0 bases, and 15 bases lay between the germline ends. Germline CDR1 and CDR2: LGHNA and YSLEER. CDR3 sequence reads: CASSQGLYGGMNTEAFF. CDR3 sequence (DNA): TGCGCCAGCAGCCAAGGTCTTTATGGAGGAATGAACACTGAAGCTTTCTTT.

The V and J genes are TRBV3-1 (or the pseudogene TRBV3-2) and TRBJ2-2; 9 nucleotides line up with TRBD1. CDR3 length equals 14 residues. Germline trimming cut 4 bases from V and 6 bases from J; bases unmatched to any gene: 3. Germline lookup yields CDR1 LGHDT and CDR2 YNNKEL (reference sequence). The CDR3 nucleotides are TGTGCCAGCAGCCCCCGGGACAGGGCCGGGGAGCTGTTTTTT. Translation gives CASSPRDRAGELFF.

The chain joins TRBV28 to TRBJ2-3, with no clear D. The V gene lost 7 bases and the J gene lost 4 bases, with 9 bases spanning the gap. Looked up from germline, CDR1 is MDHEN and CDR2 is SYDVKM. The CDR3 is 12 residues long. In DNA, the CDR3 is TGTGCCAGCAAGCAGCAGGCAGATACGCAGTATTTT. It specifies CASKQQADTQYF.

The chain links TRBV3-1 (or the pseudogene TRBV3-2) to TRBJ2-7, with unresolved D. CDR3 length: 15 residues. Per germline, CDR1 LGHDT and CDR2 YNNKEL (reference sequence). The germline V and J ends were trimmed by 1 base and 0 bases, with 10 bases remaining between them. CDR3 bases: TGTGCCAGCAGCCAAGTTGGACGGAGCTCCTACGAGCAGTACTTC. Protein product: CASSQVGRSSYEQYF.